These T cell receptor beta chains were read from a single sample in a study of blood T cell repertoires in COVID-19. Data came from immunoSEQ multiplex PCR; TCRdb stores just in-frame clones and leaves some out. The data show approximately 100,000 clones, with about four fifths seen just once and approximately 3.5% held by the top ten. Sequencing was carried out using peripheral blood. These receptors were obtained from a woman of 80 years or more with active or convalescent COVID-19. Each CDR3 is given with its conserved first and last residue. A D gene is named only where the DNA matches it firmly. Size values are once, few and many counts, or a class for expanded clones, and some rows have none.

size	D	V	J	CDR3	DNA
NA	TRBD2	TRBV29-1	TRBJ2-7	CSVARRERNEQYF	TGCAGCGTTGCTAGGCGGGAGCGCAACGAGCAGTACTTC
NA	TRBD1	TRBV7-6	TRBJ1-4	CASSLTGTGFANEKLFF	TGTGCCAGCAGCCTCACCGGGACAGGGTTTGCCAATGAAAAACTGTTTTTT
NA	NA	TRBV3-1/TRBV3-2	TRBJ2-7	CASSQDGDFVEQYF	TGTGCCAGCAGCCAAGATGGGGACTTCGTCGAGCAGTACTTC
NA	NA	TRBV28	TRBJ1-2	CASSPWTRLSYGYTF	TGTGCCAGCAGCCCGTGGACACGACTTAGCTATGGCTACACCTTC
NA	TRBD2	TRBV9	TRBJ2-5	CASSVAGGPLETQYF	TGTGCCAGCAGCGTAGCGGGAGGGCCCCTGGAGACCCAGTACTTC
NA	NA	TRBV6-5	TRBJ1-1	CASSRQENTEAFF	TGTGCCAGCAGTCGACAGGAGAACACTGAAGCTTTCTTT
NA	NA	TRBV7-9	TRBJ1-2	CASSLRGKGVYGYTF	TGTGCCAGCAGCTTAAGGGGCAAGGGGGTCTATGGCTACACCTTC
NA	NA	TRBV28	TRBJ1-1	CASLMNTEAFF	TGTGCCAGCTTAATGAACACTGAAGCTTTCTTT
NA	TRBD1	TRBV7-7	TRBJ1-5	CASSLCPKGQGARDQPQHF	TGTGCTAGCAGCTTATGCCCTAAGGGGCAGGGGGCGCGGGATCAGCCCCAGCATTTT
NA	NA	TRBV5-4	TRBJ2-2	CASSLRVSNTGELFF	TGTGCCAGCAGCCTTCGGGTCTCGAACACCGGGGAGCTGTTTTTT
once	NA	TRBV3-1/TRBV3-2	TRBJ2-7	CASSQDWGKNYEQYF	TGTGCCAGCAGCCAAGATTGGGGCAAAAACTACGAGCAGTACTTC
NA	NA	TRBV13	TRBJ2-1	CASSLGDRGEQFF	TGTGCCAGCAGCTTAGGAGATAGAGGTGAGCAGTTCTTC
NA	NA	TRBV24-1	TRBJ2-1	CATSTIGGDGEQFF	TGTGCCACCAGTACAATAGGGGGGGACGGTGAGCAGTTCTTC
NA	NA	TRBV7-2	TRBJ2-1	CASTLILGNEQFF	TGTGCCAGCACCCTAATACTAGGGAATGAGCAGTTCTTC
few	NA	TRBV7-8	TRBJ2-1	CASSLSYLNNEQFF	TGTGCCAGCAGCTTATCTTATTTAAACAATGAGCAGTTCTTC
NA	NA	TRBV7-9	TRBJ1-4	CASSAHNRVWNEKLFF	TGTGCCAGCAGCGCGCACAACAGGGTGTGGAATGAAAAACTGTTTTTT
NA	NA	TRBV19	TRBJ2-3	CASSPRALSTDTQYF	TGTGCCAGTAGCCCCAGGGCACTAAGCACAGATACGCAGTATTTT
NA	NA	TRBV30	TRBJ1-4	CAWSAQGANEKLFF	TGTGCCTGGAGTGCACAGGGAGCTAATGAAAAACTGTTTTTT
NA	NA	TRBV27	TRBJ1-5	CASSLSSGYQPQHF	TGTGCCAGCAGTTTATCGTCGGGGTATCAGCCCCAGCATTTT
NA	TRBD1	TRBV28	TRBJ2-5	CASSQVRGNLETQYF	TGTGCCAGCAGCCAAGTCAGGGGGAATTTAGAGACCCAGTACTTC
NA	NA	TRBV6-5	TRBJ1-4	CASTVREVLFF	TGTGCCAGCACCGTCCGTGAGGTGCTGTTTTTT
NA	TRBD1	TRBV7-2	TRBJ1-4	CASRGQVNEKLFF	TGTGCCAGCAGGGGACAGGTTAATGAAAAACTGTTTTTT
NA	TRBD2	TRBV19	TRBJ2-5	CASSVGLAGGPQETQYF	TGTGCCAGTAGTGTTGGACTAGCGGGGGGTCCTCAAGAGACCCAGTACTTC
NA	NA	TRBV7-8	TRBJ1-5	CASSPGGLNQPQHF	TGTGCCAGCAGCCCGGGAGGGCTTAATCAGCCCCAGCATTTT
NA	TRBD2	TRBV7-3	TRBJ2-3	CASRLAGGTDTQYF	TGTGCCAGCAGGCTAGCGGGGGGCACAGATACGCAGTATTTT
few	TRBD1	TRBV6-5	TRBJ1-5	CASSLGQGNHQPQHF	TGTGCCAGCAGTTTGGGACAGGGTAATCATCAGCCCCAGCATTTT
NA	TRBD1	TRBV5-5	TRBJ2-5	CASSLGSGQIEETQYF	TGTGCCAGCAGCTTGGGGTCGGGACAGATCGAAGAGACCCAGTACTTC
NA	NA	TRBV13	TRBJ2-5	CASSARSVSPRETQYF	TGTGCCAGCAGCGCTCGGTCCGTTTCCCCCAGGGAGACCCAGTACTTC
NA	NA	TRBV30	TRBJ1-1	CAWGREMNTEAFF	TGTGCCTGGGGGAGAGAAATGAACACTGAAGCTTTCTTT
once	TRBD2	TRBV6-5	TRBJ2-7	CASSSLAGGGGEQYF	TGTGCCAGCAGTTCTCTAGCGGGAGGTGGCGGGGAGCAGTACTTC
NA	NA	TRBV28	TRBJ2-7	CASSRGGTGRSYEQYF	TGTGCCAGCAGCCGGGGGGGGACAGGGCGTTCTTACGAGCAGTACTTC
many	TRBD1	TRBV19	TRBJ2-1	CASSIDRGTGGVYNEQFF	TGTGCCAGTAGTATAGACAGGGGGACAGGGGGCGTTTACAATGAGCAGTTCTTC
NA	NA	TRBV23-1	TRBJ1-4	CASSQSGVGQYNEKLFF	TGCGCCAGCAGTCAATCAGGCGTGGGGCAGTATAATGAAAAACTGTTTTTT
NA	NA	TRBV5-1	TRBJ1-5	CASSIDTGLNQPQHF	TGCGCCAGCAGCATCGATACAGGGCTCAATCAGCCCCAGCATTTT
few	TRBD1	TRBV14	TRBJ1-3	CASSPGQGAGNTIYF	TGTGCCAGCAGCCCTGGACAGGGGGCAGGAAACACCATATATTTT
NA	NA	TRBV28	TRBJ1-2	CASSQQGSGYGYTF	TGTGCCAGCAGCCAACAGGGATCGGGCTATGGCTACACCTTC